The next 30 T cell receptor beta chains were all read from a single sample in a study of blood T cell repertoires in COVID-19. Sequencing used immunoSEQ multiplex PCR; TCRdb keeps in-frame clones, though not all of them. This table holds about 360,000 clones, less than 90% found once. The sample consisted of peripheral blood. The receptors come from a woman aged 60-75 years with COVID-19, enrolled during active disease.

This clone was detected only once. J is TRBJ1-1 and V is TRBV4-1; a weak D match, TRBD1 (5 bases). The germline V and J ends were trimmed by 0 bases and 5 bases, with 10 bases remaining between them. The CDR3 runs 14 residues. Germline CDR1 MGHRA, CDR2 YSYEKL. The CDR3 nucleotides are TGCGCCAGCAGCCAAGATCCAGGGCAGACTGAAGCTTTCTTT. This gives the protein CASSQDPGQTEAFF.

The CDR3 DNA is TGTGCCAGCAGCTTCCAACTCGGGAATCAGCCCCAGCATTTT. This translates into CASSFQLGNQPQHF. The chain recombines TRBV7-8 with TRBJ1-5; no definite D call. Germline V lookup: CDR1 SGHVS, CDR2 FQNEAQ. Trimming removed 3 bases at V and 4 bases at J, with 10 bases between. CDR3 length equals 14 residues.

The chain combines TRBV9 with TRBJ2-3, with D perhaps TRBD1 (6 bases). V was clipped by 2 bases and J by 3 bases, with 10 bases between them. The CDR3 runs 14 residues. Germline V gives CDR1 SGDLS, CDR2 YYNGEE. The CDR3 spells CASSVGQRTDTQYF. DNA of the CDR3: TGTGCCAGCAGCGTCGGACAGCGGACAGATACGCAGTATTTT. Together with reference TRBV9 and TRBJ2-3, the CDR3 gives the full variable domain: DSGVTQTPKHLITATGQRVTLRCSPRSGDLSVYWYQQSLDQGLQFLIQYYNGEERAKGNILERFSAQQFPDLHSELNLSSLELGDSALYFCASSVGQRTDTQYFGPGTRLTVL.

As regards this clone: Additional DNA sequences in this sample encode the identical CDR3. The rearrangement uses TRBV19 and TRBJ1-3; weak D call: TRBD1 (5 bases). CDR1 is LNHDA, CDR2 SQIVND, per germline (reference sequence). Trimming took off 6 bases at V and 0 bases at J, with 9 bases between the two ends. This CDR3 spans 14 amino acids. The CDR3 bases are TGTGCCAGTAGAGACAGCGACTCTGGAAACACCATATATTTT. It translates to CASRDSDSGNTIYF.

This chain joins TRBV3-1 (or the pseudogene TRBV3-2) and TRBJ1-2; 11 nucleotides line up with TRBD1. In germline, CDR1 is LGHDT, CDR2 YNNKEL (reference sequence). CDR3 length: 16 amino acids. The V segment lost 4 bases and the J segment 8 bases; nucleotides outside the gene matches: 12. CDR3 amino acids: CASSPLGQGAFRGYTF. The CDR3 DNA sequence: TGTGCCAGCAGCCCCTTAGGACAGGGGGCGTTCCGCGGCTACACCTTC.

V is TRBV7-9 and J is TRBJ1-1; possible D gene TRBD1, 5 bases. The CDR3 totals 12 residues. The germline gives CDR1 SEHNR, CDR2 FQNEAQ (reference sequence). V lost 4 bases and J 5 bases, leaving 8 bases between the germline ends. CDR3 DNA sequence: TGTGCCAGCAGCTCCAGGGAAACTGAAGCTTTCTTT. This gives the protein CASSSRETEAFF.

The chain combines TRBV12-3 or TRBV12-4 with TRBJ1-1, with no clear D. This CDR3 spans 11 amino acids. V lost 8 bases and J lost 6, with 10 bases in between. The CDR3 coding sequence is TGTGCCAGCCTTTTTACGGCTGAAGCTTTCTTT. Its protein product is CASLFTAEAFF.

The genes are TRBV19 and TRBJ1-2; 10 bases align to TRBD1. Looked up from germline, CDR1 is LNHDA and CDR2 is SQIVND (reference sequence). Unmatched junction bases numbered 8, after V lost 4 bases and J lost 0 bases. This CDR3 has 17 amino acids. In nucleotides, the CDR3 is TGTGCCAGTAGTACCCCCACCGGGACAGGGGCTAACTATGGCTACACCTTC. Translating gives CASSTPTGTGANYGYTF.

A few counts support this clone. As DNA, the CDR3 is TGTGCCAGCAGTTATTACCCACGGGCGGCGGGTGTATACGAGCAGTACTTC. Amino acids: CASSYYPRAAGVYEQYF. The chain links TRBV7-9 to TRBJ2-7; tentative D call: TRBD2 (5 bases). CDR3 size: 17 residues. Germline V CDR1 and CDR2: SEHNR, FQNEAQ (reference sequence). Trimming took 6 bases from V and 4 from J, leaving 25 bases between them.

The chain couples TRBV7-8 to TRBJ1-4, with TRBD1 matching 9 bases. The germline gives CDR1 SGHVS, CDR2 FQNEAQ. The CDR3 extends over 15 amino acids. Trimming at V came to 5 bases and at J to 8 bases, leaving 9 bases not matched to a gene. In nucleotides, the CDR3 is TGTGCCAGCAGCCCGCGGGACAGGGATGGCGAAAAACTGTTTTTT. Translated, it gives CASSPRDRDGEKLFF.

The chain combines TRBV5-1 with TRBJ2-1; TRBD1 agrees at 9 bases. V shed 0 bases and J 9 bases; nucleotides not matched to a gene: 10. The CDR3 totals 16 residues. Looked up from germline, CDR1 is SGHRS and CDR2 is YFSETQ. For the CDR3, the DNA is TGCGCCAGCAGCTTGGACACAGGGGGCCAGGCTTCTGAGCAGTTCTTC. This codes for CASSLDTGGQASEQFF. The full variable domain, its missing parts supplied by reference TRBV5-1 and TRBJ2-1, is KAGVTQTPRYLIKTRGQQVTLSCSPISGHRSVSWYQQTPGQGLQFLFEYFSETQRNKGNFPGRFSGRQFSNSRSEMNVSTLELGDSALYLCASSLDTGGQASEQFFGPGTRLTVL.

V gene TRBV6-2 or TRBV6-3 combines with J gene TRBJ1-2; D is unresolved. Germline V gene data show CDR1 as MNHEY and CDR2 as SVGEGT. Trimming pared 5 bases from V and 4 bases from J, leaving 11 bases between. The CDR3 sequence is 13 residues long. CDR3 nucleotide sequence: TGTGCCAGCAGTGGCAATGCGGGCTATGGCTACACCTTC. Protein sequence: CASSGNAGYGYTF.

V gene TRBV2 combines with J gene TRBJ1-2; perhaps TRBD1 as D (6 bases). V was shortened by 5 bases and J by 8 bases, with 18 bases between the two germline ends. CDR3 size: 14 residues. The germline gives CDR1 SNHLY, CDR2 FYNNEI. The CDR3 loop is CASSPGAGARGYTF. The CDR3 DNA reads as TGTGCCAGCAGTCCCGGTGCAGGGGCGAGGGGCTACACCTTC.

This clone was detected once. The chain carries TRBV3-1 (or the pseudogene TRBV3-2) and TRBJ2-1; 12 nucleotides agree with TRBD2. CDR1 LGHDT and CDR2 YNNKEL come from the germline V gene (reference sequence). With 2 bases clipped from V and 5 bases from J, the junction kept 16 bases outside the gene matches. CDR3 length: 20 amino acids. This CDR3 is CASSQREGLAGTYVHNEQFF. Written as DNA, the CDR3 is TGTGCCAGCAGCCAAAGGGAAGGACTAGCGGGGACCTACGTACACAATGAGCAGTTCTTC.

J is TRBJ2-3 and V is TRBV7-3, with D unresolved. V gave up 2 bases and J gave up 0 bases, with 9 bases separating them. The CDR3 length is 15 residues. Germline V gene lookup returns CDR1 SGHTA and CDR2 FQGTGA. The CDR3 is CASSLFGGSTDTQYF. Here the CDR3 DNA reads TGTGCCAGCAGCTTATTCGGCGGAAGCACAGATACGCAGTATTTT.

V usage is TRBV5-1 and J usage is TRBJ1-2; 7 bases agree with TRBD1. Trimming took 0 bases from V and 6 from J; bases not matched to a gene: 8. Germline V lookup: CDR1 SGHRS, CDR2 YFSETQ. The length of the CDR3 is 15 residues. The CDR3 sequence is CASSLGAGGRDGYTF. In DNA, the CDR3 is TGCGCCAGCAGCTTGGGGGCAGGGGGTCGGGATGGCTACACCTTC.

This chain connects TRBV7-2 to TRBJ2-3; 7 bases are a match to TRBD1. The ends lost 4 bases at V and 2 bases at J; junction bases unmatched: 6. The CDR3 consists of 15 residues. Germline loops: CDR1 SGHTA, CDR2 FQGNSA. As DNA, the CDR3 is TGTGCCAGCAGCTCCCGGGACAGCTTCACAGATACGCAGTATTTT. Its protein is CASSSRDSFTDTQYF.

This clone was detected a few times. The rearrangement uses TRBV28 and TRBJ2-1, with 7 bases aligning to TRBD2. The CDR3 runs 15 residues. V lost 8 bases to trimming and J lost 1 base; unmatched junction nucleotides: 8. Germline V gene sequence: CDR1 MDHEN, CDR2 SYDVKM. DNA of the CDR3: TGTGCCAGCTGGGGAGCGGGGCGTTCCTACAATGAGCAGTTCTTC. It translates to CASWGAGRSYNEQFF.

The CDR3 loop is CASSSSGVEAFF. CDR3 nucleotides: TGTGCCAGCAGCTCCTCAGGGGTGGAAGCTTTCTTT. V gene TRBV11-2 combines with J gene TRBJ1-1, with D possibly TRBD1 on 6 matching bases. In germline, CDR1 is SGHAT, CDR2 FQNNGV. The V end lost 4 bases, the J end lost 8 bases, and 11 bases lay between the germline ends. The CDR3 extends over 12 amino acids.

The CDR3 DNA sequence: TGCGCCAGCAGCCAAGGGCCTGGACTAGCGGGGAGCTACAATGAGCAGTTCTTC. Protein: CASSQGPGLAGSYNEQFF. The chain employs TRBV4-1 and TRBJ2-1; 12 bases line up with TRBD2. The CDR3 covers 18 residues. Looked up from germline, CDR1 is MGHRA and CDR2 is YSYEKL. V gave up 1 base and J gave up 3 bases; unmatched junction bases: 7.

Notes on this clone: Being one base from a much bigger clone, this may be a read error. The chain joins TRBV5-6 to TRBJ1-1; D gene ambiguous. Trimming shortened V by 4 bases and J by 2 bases, and 3 bases separated the two germline ends. The CDR3 spans 11 residues. The germline V gene has CDR1 SGHDT and CDR2 YYEEEE. This CDR3 reads CASSLNTEAFF. In DNA form, the CDR3 reads TGTGCCAGCAGCCTTAACACTGAAGCTTTCTTT.

The chain is built from TRBV4-1 and TRBJ2-5; 7 nucleotides agree with TRBD1. This CDR3 has 14 residues. From germline, CDR1 is MGHRA and CDR2 YSYEKL. With V trimmed by 5 bases and J by 4 bases, 7 bases remained unmatched. CDR3 loop: CASSKGGQRETQYF. The CDR3 nucleotides read TGCGCCAGCAGCAAAGGGGGACAGAGAGAGACCCAGTACTTC.

This chain uses TRBV5-1 with TRBJ2-7; D perhaps matches TRBD1 (6 bases). CDR1 and CDR2 from the germline V gene are SGHRS and YFSETQ. Trimming stripped 3 bases from V and 4 bases from J, with 11 bases between. CDR3 length: 13 residues. The CDR3 DNA is TGCGCCAGCAGCTGGGACATTTCGTACGAGCAGTACTTC. Residues: CASSWDISYEQYF.

Of note for this clone: The junction does not match germline at one end; this may be a read error. This sequence joins TRBV19 and TRBJ1-5; weak D call: TRBD1 (6 bases). The CDR3 totals 14 residues. Germline loops: CDR1 LNHDA, CDR2 SQIVND (reference sequence). Here the CDR3 DNA reads TGTGCAAGTAATCTTGGGGGCGGCAATCAGCCCCAGCATTTT. Translation gives CASNLGGGNQPQHF. The full variable domain, completed using reference TRBV19 and TRBJ1-5, is DGGITQSPKYLFRKEGQNVTLSCEQNLNHDAMYWYRQDPGQGLRLIYYSQIVNDFQKGDIAEGYSVSREKKESFPLTVTSAQKNPTAFYLCASNLGGGNQPQHFGDGTRLSIL.

This chain joins TRBV2 and TRBJ2-3; D perhaps matches TRBD1 (5 bases). V was trimmed by 5 bases and J by 1 base, leaving 7 bases between them. CDR3 length equals 13 residues. In germline, CDR1 is SNHLY, CDR2 FYNNEI. CDR3 bases: TGTGCCAGCAGTCAGACAGGCACAGATACGCAGTATTTT. Translation: CASSQTGTDTQYF.

The chain joins TRBV10-3 to TRBJ2-7; possibly TRBD1 for D (5 bases). This CDR3 comprises 11 residues. Germline V gives CDR1 ENHRY, CDR2 SYGVKD. Trimming removed 7 bases from V and 5 bases from J, with 9 bases in between. Here the CDR3 DNA reads TGTGCCATCATGGGGCAGAACGAGCAGTACTTC. It is translated as CAIMGQNEQYF.

CDR3 region: CASSQGGLAVYGYTF. The CDR3 region has the DNA TGCGCCAGCAGCCAGGGGGGGCTAGCGGTCTATGGCTACACCTTC. The rearrangement uses TRBV4-3 and TRBJ1-2, with D perhaps matching TRBD1 (6 bases). Trimming took off 3 bases at V and 4 bases at J, with 15 bases between the two ends. Germline values: CDR1 LGHNA, CDR2 YSLEER. There are 15 residues in the CDR3.

V and J are TRBV6-2 or TRBV6-3 and TRBJ2-2, with TRBD2 identical over 10 bases. CDR3 length: 19 amino acids. V shed 5 bases and J 1 base; nucleotides not matched to a gene: 13. The V gene's germline CDR1 is MNHEY and CDR2 SVGEGT. This CDR3 reads CASSRPVGTSVKNTGELFF. The CDR3 DNA reads TGTGCCAGCAGTCGCCCCGTCGGGACTAGCGTAAAGAACACCGGGGAGCTGTTTTTT.

The sample holds many counts of this clone. The rearrangement uses TRBV2 and TRBJ2-7, with D unresolved. The CDR3 extends over 13 amino acids. V lost 7 bases to trimming and J lost 5 bases, with 15 bases between them. CDR1 and CDR2 from the germline V gene are SNHLY and FYNNEI. CDR3 DNA sequence: TGTGCCAGCAAGTCAAGCAGGTCCCACGAGCAGTACTTC. Amino acids: CASKSSRSHEQYF.

The gene calls are TRBV7-2 and TRBJ2-6, with 7 bases aligning to TRBD2. Trimming at V came to 8 bases and at J to 0 bases, leaving 4 bases not matched to a gene. The germline CDR1 and CDR2 sequences are SGHTA and FQGNSA. There are 15 residues in the CDR3. The CDR3 spells CASGRDPSGANVLTF. CDR3 nucleotide sequence: TGTGCCAGCGGGAGGGACCCCTCTGGGGCCAACGTCCTGACTTTC.